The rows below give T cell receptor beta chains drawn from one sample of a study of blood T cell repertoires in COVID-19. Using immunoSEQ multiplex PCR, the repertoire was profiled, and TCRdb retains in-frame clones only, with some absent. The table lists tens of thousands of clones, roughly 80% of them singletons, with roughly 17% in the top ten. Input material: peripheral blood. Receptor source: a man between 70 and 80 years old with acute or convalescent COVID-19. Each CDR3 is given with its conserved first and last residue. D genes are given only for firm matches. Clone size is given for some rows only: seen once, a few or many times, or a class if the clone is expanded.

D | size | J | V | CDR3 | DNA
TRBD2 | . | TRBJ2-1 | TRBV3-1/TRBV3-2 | CASSHSGGAGREQFF | TGTGCCAGCAGCCATAGCGGGGGGGCCGGTCGGGAGCAGTTCTTC
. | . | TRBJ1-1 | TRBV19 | CASNSRTENTEAFF | TGTGCCAGTAATTCACGGACAGAGAACACTGAAGCTTTCTTT
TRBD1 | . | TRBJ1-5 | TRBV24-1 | CATSDDRGNQPQHF | TGTGCCACCAGTGATGACAGGGGGAATCAGCCCCAGCATTTT
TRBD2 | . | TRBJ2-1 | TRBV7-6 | CASSRTSGVSSSYNEQFF | TGTGCCAGCAGCCGGACTAGCGGGGTTTCAAGCTCCTACAATGAGCAGTTCTTC
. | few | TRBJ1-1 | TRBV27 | CASYSPRRAEAFF | TGTGCCAGCTACTCTCCACGGCGGGCTGAAGCTTTCTTT
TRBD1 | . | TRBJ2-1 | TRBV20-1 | CSASIPGQGELGEQFF | TGCAGTGCTAGTATCCCGGGACAGGGTGAGTTAGGTGAGCAGTTCTTC
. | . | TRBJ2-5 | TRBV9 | CASSVSGNWETQYF | TGTGCCAGCAGCGTATCAGGGAATTGGGAGACCCAGTACTTC
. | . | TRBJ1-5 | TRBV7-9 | CASSLDRDNQPQHF | TGTGCCAGCAGCTTGGACAGAGATAATCAGCCCCAGCATTTT
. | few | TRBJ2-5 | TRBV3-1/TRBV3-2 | CASSQEGLTLGTQYF | TGTGCCAGCAGCCAAGAGGGCCTTACCCTCGGGACCCAGTACTTC
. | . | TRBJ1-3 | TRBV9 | CASSESSGNTIYF | TGTGCCAGCAGCGAGAGCTCTGGAAACACCATATATTTT
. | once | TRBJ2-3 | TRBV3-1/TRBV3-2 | CASSPPRLERDTQYF | TGTGCCAGCAGCCCACCTCGACTTGAAAGGGATACGCAGTATTTT
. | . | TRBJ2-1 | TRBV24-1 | CATSDQARGNEQFF | TGTGCCACCAGTGATCAGGCCCGGGGTAATGAGCAGTTCTTC
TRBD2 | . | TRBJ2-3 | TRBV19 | CASSTTYRGADTQYF | TGTGCCAGTAGTACAACCTATCGGGGGGCAGATACGCAGTATTTT
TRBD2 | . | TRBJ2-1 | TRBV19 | CASRVFSGGGNEQFF | TGTGCCAGTAGGGTCTTCTCGGGAGGGGGAAATGAGCAGTTCTTC
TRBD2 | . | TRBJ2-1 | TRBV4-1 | CASSQAPWRGGGEQFF | TGCGCCAGCAGCCAAGCCCCCTGGCGGGGGGGCGGGGAGCAGTTCTTC
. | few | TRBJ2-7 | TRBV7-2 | CASSFKRSDIVSYEQYF | TGTGCCAGCAGCTTCAAGAGATCGGACATAGTATCCTACGAGCAGTACTTC
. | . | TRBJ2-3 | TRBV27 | CASRRDFLDTQYF | TGTGCCAGCAGACGGGACTTCTTAGATACGCAGTATTTT